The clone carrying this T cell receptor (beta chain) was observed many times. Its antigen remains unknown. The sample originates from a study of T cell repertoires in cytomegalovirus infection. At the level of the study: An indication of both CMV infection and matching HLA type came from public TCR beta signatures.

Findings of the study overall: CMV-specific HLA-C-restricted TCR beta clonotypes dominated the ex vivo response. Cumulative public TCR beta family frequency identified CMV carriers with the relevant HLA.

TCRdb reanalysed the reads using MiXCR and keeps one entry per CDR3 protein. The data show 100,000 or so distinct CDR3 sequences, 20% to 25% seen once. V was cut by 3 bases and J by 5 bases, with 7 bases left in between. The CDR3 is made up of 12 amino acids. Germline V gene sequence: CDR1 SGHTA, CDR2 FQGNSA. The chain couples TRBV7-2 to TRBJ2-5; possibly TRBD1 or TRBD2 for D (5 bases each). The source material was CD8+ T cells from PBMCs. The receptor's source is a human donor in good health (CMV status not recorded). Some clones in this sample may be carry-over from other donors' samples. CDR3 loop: CASSFGAETQYF. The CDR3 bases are TGTGCCAGCAGCTTCGGGGCTGAGACCCAGTACTTC.